This TCR beta chain was sequenced in a study of OX40 agonist ivuxolimab in advanced cancers. Study details: Patients' therapy was ivuxolimab, an antibody that acts as an agonist of OX40 (CD134).

Assay: immunoSEQ multiplex PCR; the TCRdb copy retains only in-frame clones and omits some. The profile shows over 75,000 clones, 90% to 95% of them singletons. Germline V gene lookup returns CDR1 SQVTM and CDR2 ANQGSEA. The CDR3 runs to 13 residues. V was clipped by 6 bases and J by 4 bases; unmatched bases: 8. Broader study findings: Among patients with partial responses at 0.1-3.0 mg/kg, clonal expansion was among the lowest.

On this clone: As yet, its antigen is unknown.

The input for sequencing was CD4+ or CD8+ T cells sorted from blood, taken in a trial of the OX40 agonist ivuxolimab. The chain combines TRBV29-1 with TRBJ2-7, with 8 positions matching TRBD1. This sequence was found in an adult with an advanced solid tumor such as melanoma, head and neck, liver or kidney cancer. The CDR3 DNA reads as TGCAGCGTAGGGACAGGCGTGGTGTACGAGCAGTACTTC. It encodes CSVGTGVVYEQYF.